This paragraph covers one T cell receptor beta chain sequence. Antigen specificity is unknown. The germline gives CDR1 SGHKS, CDR2 YYEKEE (reference sequence). The germline V and J ends were trimmed by 3 bases and 2 bases, with 24 bases remaining between them. CDR3 length: 19 amino acids. These data are taken from a study of T cell responses to AZD1222 COVID-19 vaccine. Libraries were prepared by immunoSEQ multiplex PCR; TCRdb keeps only in-frame clonotypes and omits some of them. The sample consists of 100,000 or so clones, about 88% of them appearing once. Broader study findings: Spike-specific TCR depth and breadth grew after two AZD1222 doses.

This sequence originates from an adult in good health. The V and J genes are TRBV5-5 and TRBJ1-3; D gene ambiguous. The sample consisted of peripheral blood, taken on day 0 of AZD1222 vaccination. Here the CDR3 reads CASSSPPALLTSTGNTIYF. Written as DNA, the CDR3 is TGTGCCAGCAGCTCCCCCCCCGCACTGCTTACATCAACTGGAAACACCATATATTTT. The full variable domain, in which reference TRBV5-5 and TRBJ1-3 provide the parts outside the CDR3, is DAGVTQSPTHLIKTRGQQVTLRCSPISGHKSVSWYQQVLGQGPQFIFQYYEKEERGRGNFPDRFSARQFPNYSSELNVNALLLGDSALYLCASSSPPALLTSTGNTIYFGEGSWLTVV.